The 29 T cell receptor beta chains presented below share a single source sample, sequenced in a study of blood T cell repertoires in COVID-19. Assay used: immunoSEQ multiplex PCR; TCRdb lists only in-frame clones, some missing. The sample lists some 94,000 clones, approximately 70% occurring once. Sequences were obtained from peripheral blood. The receptors were sampled from an older woman in a cohort sampled during active or convalescent COVID-19.

This rearrangement joins TRBV4-1 to TRBJ1-4; tentatively, D is TRBD1 (6 bases). The V gene lost 0 bases and the J gene lost 10 bases, with 21 bases spanning the gap. Germline CDR1 and CDR2: MGHRA and YSYEKL. The CDR3 is made up of 17 amino acids. In DNA, the CDR3 is TGCGCCAGCAGCCAAGATCCATTGGGGGCCTTCGGTGCAAAACTGTTTTTT. This codes for CASSQDPLGAFGAKLFF.

The rearrangement uses TRBV7-2 and TRBJ2-2; maybe TRBD2 (6 bases). V was pared by 8 bases and J by 5 bases, with 12 bases between. The CDR3 consists of 13 residues. Germline V gives CDR1 SGHTA, CDR2 FQGNSA. The CDR3 protein is CASGRRETGELFF. For the CDR3, the DNA is TGTGCCAGCGGAAGGAGGGAAACCGGGGAGCTGTTTTTT. Variable domain in full (rest from reference TRBV7-2 and TRBJ2-2): GAGVSQSPSNKVTEKGKDVELRCDPISGHTALYWYRQSLGQGLEFLIYFQGNSAPDKSGLPSDRFSAERTGGSVSTLTIQRTQQEDSAVYLCASGRRETGELFFGEGSRLTVL.

This clone showed up many times. V is TRBV6-5 and J is TRBJ1-3, with TRBD1 matching over 12 bases. In germline, CDR1 is MNHEY, CDR2 SVGAGI. The CDR3 has 15 amino acids. The junction had 4 bases not matched to a gene; V was cut back by 5 bases and J by 5 bases. CDR3 sequence reads: CASSMGQGARNTIYF. CDR3 DNA: TGTGCCAGCAGTATGGGACAGGGGGCCCGAAACACCATATATTTT.

The sample holds one count of this clone. The chain has TRBV6-5 and TRBJ2-7; perhaps TRBD2 as D (7 bases). The V gene's germline CDR1 is MNHEY and CDR2 SVGAGI. With 6 bases removed from V and 6 bases from J, the gap between germline ends came to 15 bases. CDR3 length: 13 residues. As DNA, the CDR3 is TGTGCCAGCAGCCGTGCGGGGGCGTCCGAGCAGTACTTC. This sequence encodes CASSRAGASEQYF.

The rearrangement uses TRBV7-2 and TRBJ1-6; TRBD1 matches 9 bases. Trimming cost V 5 bases and J 8 bases; bases outside gene matches: 4. Germline V gives CDR1 SGHTA, CDR2 FQGNSA. This CDR3 has 14 amino acids. This CDR3 is CASSAQGAYSPLHF. DNA of the CDR3: TGTGCCAGCAGCGCACAGGGGGCTTATTCACCCCTCCACTTT. The entire variable domain, with the rest obtained from reference TRBV7-2 and TRBJ1-6, is as follows: GAGVSQSPSNKVTEKGKDVELRCDPISGHTALYWYRQSLGQGLEFLIYFQGNSAPDKSGLPSDRFSAERTGGSVSTLTIQRTQQEDSAVYLCASSAQGAYSPLHFGNGTRLTVT.

This clone has a count of ten or more. Other DNA sequences in the sample encode the same CDR3. The chain carries TRBV5-1 and TRBJ1-2, with TRBD1 matching 9 bases. The CDR3 length is 14 residues. Trimming at V came to 0 bases and at J to 4 bases, leaving 1 base not matched to a gene. Germline V lookup: CDR1 SGHRS, CDR2 YFSETQ. The CDR3 protein is CASSLGDRAYGYTF. DNA for the CDR3: TGCGCCAGCAGCTTGGGGGACAGGGCCTATGGCTACACCTTC.

This chain joins TRBV5-1 and TRBJ1-2; 9 bases are shared with TRBD1. The germline CDR1 and CDR2 sequences are SGHRS and YFSETQ. With V trimmed by 4 bases and J by 8 bases, 9 bases remained unmatched. The CDR3 contains 14 residues. The CDR3 DNA sequence: TGCGCCAGCAGCGAAGGGACAGGGTTGGGCGGCTACACCTTC. Amino acid sequence: CASSEGTGLGGYTF.

The chain links TRBV2 to TRBJ1-1; D remains unclear. Trimming took off 5 bases at V and 4 bases at J, with 14 bases between the two ends. CDR1 and CDR2 (germline): SNHLY, FYNNEI. There are 14 residues in the CDR3. CDR3: CASSRQVVSTEAFF. The CDR3 DNA reads TGTGCCAGCAGTAGACAAGTGGTAAGCACTGAAGCTTTCTTT.

With respect to this clone: A read error may account for a junction end that differs from germline. The rearrangement uses TRBV5-4 and TRBJ2-1; TRBD2 matches at 7 bases. CDR1 and CDR2 from the germline V gene are SGHNT and YYREEE (reference sequence). The CDR3 is made up of 16 amino acids. The CDR3 loop reads CASSLGGVGSYNEQFF. In DNA form, the CDR3 reads TGTGCCAGCAGTTTGGGGGGGGTCGGCTCCTACAATGAGCAGTTCTTC.

The rearrangement joins TRBV5-4 to TRBJ2-1; 7 bases are shared with TRBD2. The CDR3 is made up of 14 amino acids. Trimming removed 3 bases from V and 4 bases from J; junction bases left unmatched: 4. Germline-derived CDR1 and CDR2 are SGHNT and YYREEE (reference sequence). The CDR3 sequence is CASSSTGGYNEQFF. CDR3 in DNA: TGTGCCAGCAGCTCGACGGGGGGTTACAATGAGCAGTTCTTC.

The chain is built from TRBV7-9 and TRBJ1-1; unclear D gene. V was pared by 2 bases and J by 5 bases, with 9 bases between. Germline V gives CDR1 SEHNR, CDR2 FQNEAQ (reference sequence). The CDR3 is made up of 13 amino acids. The CDR3 DNA is TGTGCCAGCAGCTTACTATCGGGGACTGAAGCTTTCTTT. It yields the protein CASSLLSGTEAFF.

This chain links TRBV9 with TRBJ2-3; a weak D match, TRBD2 (5 bases). The V gene's germline CDR1 is SGDLS and CDR2 YYNGEE. V was clipped by 0 bases and J by 1 base, with 9 bases between them. The CDR3 is 15 amino acids. As DNA, the CDR3 is TGTGCCAGCAGCGTAGCGGGGTTTGGCACAGATACGCAGTATTTT. The encoded protein is CASSVAGFGTDTQYF.

This clone has only a few counts. The CDR3 reads CASSIDLTGSYNEQFF. CDR3 in DNA: TGTGCCAGTAGTATAGATCTAACAGGCTCCTACAATGAGCAGTTCTTC. V and J are TRBV19 and TRBJ2-1, with D maybe TRBD1 (5 bases). This CDR3 is built from 16 residues. From germline, CDR1 is LNHDA and CDR2 SQIVND (reference sequence). Trimming cost V 0 bases and J 0 bases, with 9 bases left between them.

This clone was found a few times. The chain joins TRBV5-1 to TRBJ2-1; TRBD2 aligns across 8 bases. J lost 3 bases, V lost 0 bases, and 5 bases had no gene match. Per the germline V gene, CDR1 is SGHRS and CDR2 is YFSETQ. The CDR3 sequence is 16 residues long. CDR3 nucleotide sequence: TGCGCCAGCAGCTTGGAGGCGCGGGGGGACTACAATGAGCAGTTCTTC. It translates to CASSLEARGDYNEQFF.

CDR3 in DNA: TGTGCCAGCAGCTTAGGAACAGGGGGCATGAACACTGAAGCTTTCTTT. This translates into CASSLGTGGMNTEAFF. The gene calls are TRBV7-9 and TRBJ1-1, with 9 nucleotides matching TRBD1. Germline V gene data show CDR1 as SEHNR and CDR2 as FQNEAQ (reference sequence). Losses at the gene ends were 1 base for V and 0 bases for J; bases not matched to a gene: 3. The CDR3 runs 16 residues.

The genes are TRBV18 and TRBJ2-6; no definite D call. CDR1 KGHSH and CDR2 LQKENI come from the germline V gene. The ends were cut back, 3 bases at V and 0 bases at J, with 12 bases in the middle. The CDR3 loop spans 17 amino acids. The DNA for the CDR3 is TGTGCCAGCTCACCGGCACAAACAACCTCTGGGGCCAACGTCCTGACTTTC. It codes for CASSPAQTTSGANVLTF.

The chain carries TRBV6-5 and TRBJ2-2, with D tentatively TRBD1 (6 bases). Germline values: CDR1 MNHEY, CDR2 SVGAGI. The CDR3 extends over 15 amino acids. Deletions cut 7 bases from V and 4 bases from J, with 16 bases between. The CDR3 DNA is TGTGCCAGCAAGGTGGCAGGGGTGGGCACCGGGGAGCTGTTTTTT. Translation: CASKVAGVGTGELFF.

There are a few counts of this clone. The chain combines TRBV2 with TRBJ1-5, with 7 bases aligning to TRBD1. The CDR3 extends over 14 amino acids. Trimming took 4 bases from V and 4 from J; bases not matched to a gene: 4. CDR1 is SNHLY, CDR2 FYNNEI, per germline. The CDR3 DNA is TGTGCCAGCAGTGGGTCAGGGGGTAATCAGCCCCAGCATTTT. It translates to CASSGSGGNQPQHF.

This chain connects TRBV2 to TRBJ1-1; D may be TRBD1 (5 bases). Germline loops: CDR1 SNHLY, CDR2 FYNNEI. Trimming left V 7 bases short and J 2 bases short, with 11 bases between. The CDR3 runs to 13 residues. The CDR3 loop reads CASNRDFNTEAFF. The CDR3, as DNA: TGTGCCAGCAACCGGGACTTTAACACTGAAGCTTTCTTT.

The chain uses TRBV7-8 and TRBJ2-5, with a weak D call TRBD1 (6 bases). The ends were cut back, 1 base at V and 1 base at J, with 13 bases in the middle. Germline V CDR1 and CDR2: SGHVS, FQNEAQ. This CDR3 spans 16 amino acids. The CDR3, as DNA: TGTGCCAGCAGCTTAGGAGGAGCAGGGGCCCAAGAGACCCAGTACTTC. Protein product: CASSLGGAGAQETQYF.

This clone was counted a single time. CDR3 sequence: CASSRREGGNNSPLHF. CDR3 nucleotide sequence: TGTGCCAGCAGCCGCCGGGAGGGGGGGAATAATTCACCCCTCCACTTT. The V call is TRBV5-6, the J call TRBJ1-6; tentatively, D is TRBD1 (6 bases). Germline values: CDR1 SGHDT, CDR2 YYEEEE. The V and J ends lost 4 bases and 5 bases respectively, with 16 bases between them. The CDR3 totals 16 residues.

This chain joins TRBV29-1 and TRBJ2-1, with TRBD2 matching 10 bases. Trimming at V came to 0 bases and at J to 8 bases, leaving 7 bases not matched to a gene. The CDR3 sequence is 15 residues long. The V gene's germline CDR1 is SQVTM and CDR2 ANQGSEA. The CDR3 DNA sequence: TGCAGCGTTGAAGAGGGAGCGGGGGGGCTGTATGAGCAGTTCTTC. Translation: CSVEEGAGGLYEQFF.

The chain combines TRBV7-3 with TRBJ2-5; D might be TRBD2 (6 bases). The germline V gene encodes CDR1 SGHTA and CDR2 FQGTGA. Between the trimmed V and J ends, which lost 5 bases and 5 bases, there was a span of 12 bases. This CDR3 has 13 amino acids. The CDR3 DNA reads TGTGCCAGCAGCCCCTACGGAGGGGAGACCCAGTACTTC. The encoded protein is CASSPYGGETQYF.

The genes are TRBV7-9 and TRBJ2-6; 11 bases agree with TRBD1. J lost 2 bases, V lost 4 bases, and 4 bases had no gene match. The CDR3 is made up of 17 amino acids. Germline lookup yields CDR1 SEHNR and CDR2 FQNEAQ (reference sequence). The CDR3 DNA sequence: TGTGCCAGCAGCTCGGACAGGGGGCGCGCTGGGGCCAACGTCCTGACTTTC. Amino acid sequence: CASSSDRGRAGANVLTF.

The chain joins TRBV2 to TRBJ1-1, with 8 bases lining up with TRBD1. V was clipped by 5 bases and J by 5 bases; unmatched bases: 7. The CDR3 has 14 residues. CDR1 is SNHLY, CDR2 FYNNEI, per germline. CDR3 sequence: CASSSRTGRTEAFF. CDR3 in DNA: TGTGCCAGCAGTTCTAGGACAGGGAGGACTGAAGCTTTCTTT.

The chain has TRBV28 and TRBJ2-1; TRBD2 agrees at 10 bases. This CDR3 region has 17 residues. Looked up from germline, CDR1 is MDHEN and CDR2 is SYDVKM. Trimming removed 1 base from V and 3 bases from J; junction bases left unmatched: 6. The CDR3 loop is CASSLSQRGGIYNEQFF. CDR3 nucleotides: TGTGCCAGCAGTTTATCTCAGCGGGGGGGAATCTACAATGAGCAGTTCTTC.

The chain has TRBV27 and TRBJ1-1; D may be TRBD1 (5 bases). The CDR3 spans 13 residues. Trimming removed 4 bases from V and 5 bases from J, with 11 bases in between. The germline V gene encodes CDR1 MNHEY and CDR2 SMNVEV (reference sequence). CDR3 nucleotide sequence: TGTGCCAGCAGTTGGGGGGGTCGGACTGAAGCTTTCTTT. It codes for CASSWGGRTEAFF.

The chain recombines TRBV18 with TRBJ2-7; perhaps TRBD2 as D (6 bases). Germline V CDR1 and CDR2: KGHSH, LQKENI. Trimming pared 6 bases from V and 6 bases from J, leaving 21 bases between. CDR3 length equals 15 residues. The CDR3, as DNA: TGTGCCAGCTCGACCGCGGGGACCCTCTCTCTCGAGCAGTACTTC. Protein product: CASSTAGTLSLEQYF.

The count of this clone is one. The chain recombines TRBV2 with TRBJ2-1; 13 positions agree with TRBD2. From germline, CDR1 is SNHLY and CDR2 FYNNEI. This CDR3 has 12 amino acids. Trimming removed 6 bases from V and 11 bases from J; junction bases left unmatched: 1. CDR3 sequence (DNA): TGTGCCAGCAGACTAGCGGGGGGGCAGCAGTTCTTC. This translates into CASRLAGGQQFF.